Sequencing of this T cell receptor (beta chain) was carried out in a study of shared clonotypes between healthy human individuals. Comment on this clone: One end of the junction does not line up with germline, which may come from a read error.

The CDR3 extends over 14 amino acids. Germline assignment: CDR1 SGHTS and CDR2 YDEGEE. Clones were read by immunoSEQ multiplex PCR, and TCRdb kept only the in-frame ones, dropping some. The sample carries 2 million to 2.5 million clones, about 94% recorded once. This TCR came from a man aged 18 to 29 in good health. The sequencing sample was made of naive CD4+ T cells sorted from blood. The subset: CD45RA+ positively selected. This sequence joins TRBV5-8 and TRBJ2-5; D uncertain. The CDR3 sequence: CASSFKGIQKTQYF. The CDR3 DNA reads TGTGCCAGCAGCTTTAAGGGAATCCAAAAGACCCAGTACTTC.